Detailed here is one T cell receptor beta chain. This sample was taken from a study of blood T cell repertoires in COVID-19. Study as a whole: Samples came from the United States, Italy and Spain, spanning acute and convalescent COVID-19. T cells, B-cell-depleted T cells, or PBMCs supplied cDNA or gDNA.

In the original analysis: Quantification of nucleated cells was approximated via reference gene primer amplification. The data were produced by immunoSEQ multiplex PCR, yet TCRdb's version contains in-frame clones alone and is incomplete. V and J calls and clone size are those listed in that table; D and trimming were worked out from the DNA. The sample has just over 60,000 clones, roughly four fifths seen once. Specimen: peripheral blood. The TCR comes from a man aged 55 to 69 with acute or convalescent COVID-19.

DNA for the CDR3: TGCGCCAGCAGCCCGACGGGGGGAACTAATGAAAAACTGTTTTTT. Protein: CASSPTGGTNEKLFF. The chain couples TRBV5-1 to TRBJ1-4; a possible D gene is TRBD1 (5 bases). The V end was cut by 4 bases, the J end by 1 base, with 11 bases between. Germline V CDR1 and CDR2: SGHRS, YFSETQ. CDR3 length: 15 amino acids.